A selection of T cell receptor beta chains follows, all from one sample in a study of cytotoxic CD8 clonotypes in ibrutinib-treated CLL. Assay used: immunoSEQ multiplex PCR; TCRdb lists only in-frame clones, some missing. The sample contains roughly 170,000 clones, about four fifths of which appear only once. The sample consisted of PBMCs, taken after 24 months of ibrutinib treatment. The source of these receptors is a human donor with chronic lymphocytic leukemia. Both conserved end residues are part of each CDR3. D genes are given only for firm matches. Rows may omit the clone size; those that give it use once, few, many or a size class.

>TRBJ2-3|-|TRBV6-5|-
TGTGCCAGCAGTAAGCGCGGTGATACGCAGTATTTT
CASSKRGDTQYF
>TRBJ1-2|-|TRBV19|-
TGTGCCAGTAGTATAGATATCGGAGGGGATACAGGCTACACCTTC
CASSIDIGGDTGYTF
>TRBJ2-3|TRBD2|TRBV5-1|-
TGCGCCAGCAGCCATAGCGGGAGCTCCCCCGATACGCAGTATTTT
CASSHSGSSPDTQYF
>TRBJ1-3|TRBD1|TRBV2|-
TGTGCCAGCAGTGGACAAACAGGGGGCGCGACTGGAAACACCATATATTTT
CASSGQTGGATGNTIYF
>TRBJ2-1|TRBD1|TRBV6-5|-
TGTGCCAGCAGTTACGACAGGGGAAAGAACAATGAGCAGTTCTTC
CASSYDRGKNNEQFF
>TRBJ2-7|TRBD2|TRBV7-2|-
TGTGCCAGCAGCTTAGGGACTAGCGTTAACAAGCAGTACTTC
CASSLGTSVNKQYF
>TRBJ1-1|-|TRBV19|-
TGTGCCAGTAGTATCCTTGCCGTCTCGGGACGTCCGAGGGGAGCTTTCTTT
CASSILAVSGRPRGAFF
>TRBJ1-5|-|TRBV7-9|-
TGTGCCAGCAGCTCACAGGTTAATCAGCCCCAGCATTTT
CASSSQVNQPQHF
>TRBJ1-1|-|TRBV5-1|-
TGCGCCAGCAGCTTGGGCAGGGCAAACACTGAAGCTTTCTTT
CASSLGRANTEAFF
>TRBJ1-2|TRBD1|TRBV18|once
TGTGCCAGCTCACCCTTACAGGGGGCGCCGGTGGGCTATGGCTACACCTTC
CASSPLQGAPVGYGYTF